This T cell receptor (beta chain) was profiled in a study of cytomegalovirus exposure and HLA in healthy donors (dated by TCRdb to about 2017). About the investigation overall: A later analysis indicated that the 120 validation repertoires were generated on the platform also employed for the 720 or so repertoires of the first cohort. The study combined high-throughput TCR immunosequencing, statistical association of individual TCRs with disease status, and machine learning to predict cytomegalovirus infection status. Besides the first cohort of more than 650 subjects, a separate validation cohort made up of over a hundred different subjects was used. The study aimed to test whether signatures of past pathogen exposure could be identified by cataloging public T cell receptors.

As to this clone: The antigen it recognizes is unknown. It has no much larger one-base neighbor in the sample; base qualities were not kept.

V loses 4 bases of germline sequence and J loses 0 bases, and the interval between the two ends is 13 bases. The CDR3 measures 16 amino acids from cysteine to phenylalanine. Only the CDR3 part of the read is kept: 48 bases, read in frame from the first base. From the germline V gene, CDR1 is SGHRS and CDR2 is YFSETQ. The donors belonged to the validation cohort of 120 subjects, which was separate from the approximately 660-subject first cohort. The library was built by means of the immunoSEQ multiplex PCR assay. Per the original workflow: To diagnose cytomegalovirus status from the catalog of TCR beta chain sequences, a statistical classification framework was built. TCRdb stores this immuneACCESS table with in-frame sequences only. Part of the clones is absent; in the studies checked, under half of the shortfall reflects unresolved V genes, and no reason is known for the rest. D and trimming were read from the DNA, whereas the V and J calls and clone size are those reported in that table. For this sample there are 200,000 to 250,000 clones; 65% to 85% appear just once. The top ten clonotypes cover 11% to 15% of the sample.

Here is what the overall study found, with its caveats: A later analysis lacked HLA typing for the validation cohort, so it scored co-occurrence in that cohort across all 110 or so repertoires. Most TCR sequences were seen in very few donors, while some public TCRs were found in many individuals. It was suggested by the authors that the approach could potentially be generalized to other disease states and immunological phenotypes. In vitro tests confirmed that a few of the cytomegalovirus-associated TCR beta chains recognize cytomegalovirus antigens. In a later analysis, TCRs clustered in the first cohort were found to also tend to co-occur in the approximately 120 validation repertoires, with approximately 93% of cluster scores above 0. The study gave a list of 150 to 200 TCR beta chains associated with cytomegalovirus. In both the original and validation cohorts, the classifier was reported to diagnose cytomegalovirus status with high specificity and sensitivity.

Recombination linked TRBV5-1 to TRBJ2-2, with TRBD2 tentatively as D gene (6 bases match). The sample consisted of PBMCs. The sequence came from a woman aged 30 to 39 in good health and CMV-seropositive. The CDR3 reads CASSPSGTSNTGELFF. The nucleotides read TGCGCCAGCAGCCCCTCCGGGACTTCGAACACCGGGGAGCTGTTTTTT.